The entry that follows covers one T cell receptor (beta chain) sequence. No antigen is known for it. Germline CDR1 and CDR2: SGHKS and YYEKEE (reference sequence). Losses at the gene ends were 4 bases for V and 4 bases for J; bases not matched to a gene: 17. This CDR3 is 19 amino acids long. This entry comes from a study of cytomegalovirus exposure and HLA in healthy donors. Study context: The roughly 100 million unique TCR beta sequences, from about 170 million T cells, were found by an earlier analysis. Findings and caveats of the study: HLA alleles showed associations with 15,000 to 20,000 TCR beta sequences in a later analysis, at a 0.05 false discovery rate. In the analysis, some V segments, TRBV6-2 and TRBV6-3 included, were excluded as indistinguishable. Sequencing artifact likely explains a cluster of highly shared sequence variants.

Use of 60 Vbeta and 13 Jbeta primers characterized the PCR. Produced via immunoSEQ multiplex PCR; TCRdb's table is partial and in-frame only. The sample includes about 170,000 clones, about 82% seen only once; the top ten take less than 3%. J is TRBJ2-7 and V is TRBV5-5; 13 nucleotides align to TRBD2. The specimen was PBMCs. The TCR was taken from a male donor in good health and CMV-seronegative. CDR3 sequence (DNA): TGTGCCAGCAGCCCCCAAGTCTGGACTAGCGGGGGAAGACAGTACGAGCAGTACTTC. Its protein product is CASSPQVWTSGGRQYEQYF.